The source of this T cell receptor (beta chain) is a study of human T cells and chemical hapten exposure. Across the whole study: 2% DPC was applied to approximately 2 cm by approximately 2 cm of upper inner arm skin for sensitization. Small pooled library volume differences chiefly drove per-sample TCR yield variation. Study findings and constraints: Controls had significantly fewer large CDR3 similarity clusters than were formed by expanded TCRs.

This CDR3 comprises 12 residues. Germline CDR1 SNHLY, CDR2 FYNNEI. Original data processing: Over 95,000 TCRs per sample was the median, with a range of roughly 20,000 to 700,000. TCRdb reanalysed the RACE reads using MiXCR and keeps one entry per CDR3 protein. TCRdb's processing, not the authors' own work, is the source of the V and J calls. The sample has 95,000 to 150,000 distinct CDR3 sequences, about 11% seen once. The sample's time point: patch test 3, about 24 weeks after DPC sensitization. Regarding treatment: therapeutic diphenylcyclopropenone sensitization with weekly scalp DPC. As to this clonotype: As yet, its antigen is unknown. Its ends do not fully match the called genes, so a read error is possible.

The sample was whole blood, taken in connection with sensitization to the hapten diphenylcyclopropenone (DPC). The TCR originated in a woman aged 50 to 60 with alopecia areata. Some clones in this sample may be carry-over from other donors' samples. The chain uses TRBV2 and TRBJ1-1, with TRBD1 identical over 11 bases. The CDR3 protein is CVSSRDRGLAFF. The CDR3 DNA follows: TGCGTTTCGTCGAGGGACAGGGGGTTAGCTTTCTTT.